This T cell receptor (beta chain) was sequenced during a study of CD8+ T cells in alopecia areata. The CDR3 has 19 residues. V was clipped by 4 bases and J by 0 bases; unmatched bases: 10. This clone was seen a few times. Its antigen is currently unknown. As for treatment: oral pan-JAK inhibitor, 5-10 mg twice daily. Study conclusions and caveats: Affected lesional scalp, above all in alopecia totalis/universalis, was more clonal than normal scalp. Whether baseline CD8+ expansion is linked to response remains uncertain, given a single nonresponder. Scalp sequencing captures resident alphabeta T cells of normal skin too.

As the sequencing template, cDNA was produced by extracting RNA and reverse transcribing it. Profiled with immunoSEQ multiplex PCR; TCRdb holds only in-frame clones, not every one. The sample has approximately 210,000 clones, about 64% seen once; the top ten hold around 4%. The rearrangement links TRBV23-1 to TRBJ2-3, with TRBD2 matching over 13 bases. TRBV23-1 is placed among ORFs of uncertain function. The origin of this receptor is a human donor with alopecia areata. This specimen was CD4+ T cells sorted from blood, taken at week 4, from a patient treated with tofacitinib. The CDR3 protein is CASSPKGTSGEHSTDTQYF. The CDR3 DNA reads TGCGCCAGCAGTCCGAAGGGGACTAGCGGGGAGCATAGCACAGATACGCAGTATTTT.